These 16 T cell receptor beta chains were sequenced from one sample in a study of blood T cell repertoires in COVID-19. The repertoire was sequenced with immunoSEQ multiplex PCR; TCRdb's copy has only in-frame clones and lacks some. The repertoire consists of about 42,000 clones, with almost 90% occurring once and the leading ten covering around 2.9%. Specimen: peripheral blood. The receptors were sampled from a man aged 45 to 65 with active COVID-19.

The rearrangement uses TRBV4-2 and TRBJ2-3; 8 nucleotides align to TRBD1. The CDR3 sequence is 19 residues long. Germline V gene lookup returns CDR1 LGHNA and CDR2 YNFKEQ. V trimming: 5 bases; J trimming: 1 base; junction bases outside the gene matches: 17. The CDR3, as DNA: TGTGCCAGCAGCGAACATGCAGGGGGCCGGGCCCTTGGCACAGATACGCAGTATTTT. It encodes CASSEHAGGRALGTDTQYF.

The chain joins TRBV3-1 (or the pseudogene TRBV3-2) to TRBJ1-3; D perhaps matches TRBD1 (6 bases). Germline loops: CDR1 LGHDT, CDR2 YNNKEL (reference sequence). The CDR3 extends over 15 amino acids. V was cut by 0 bases and J by 10 bases, with 16 bases left in between. The CDR3 here is CASSQELTGQGTIYF. The CDR3, as DNA: TGTGCCAGCAGCCAAGAACTCACAGGGCAGGGGACCATATATTTT.

This chain joins TRBV9 and TRBJ1-1; TRBD1 is a possible D gene (5 bases). The CDR3 has 14 amino acids. Germline CDR1 is SGDLS and CDR2 is YYNGEE. Trimming took off 0 bases at V and 2 bases at J, with 8 bases between the two ends. Here the CDR3 DNA reads TGTGCCAGCAGCGTAGCCGACAGTAACACTGAAGCTTTCTTT. It is translated as CASSVADSNTEAFF.

The V gene is TRBV18, the J gene TRBJ2-7; D is undetermined. CDR1 KGHSH and CDR2 LQKENI come from the germline V gene. This CDR3 has 13 residues. V was trimmed by 0 bases and J by 2 bases, leaving 5 bases between them. The CDR3 sequence is CASSPPPAYEQYF. The CDR3 nucleotides are TGTGCCAGCTCACCACCCCCGGCCTACGAGCAGTACTTC.

The gene calls are TRBV4-1 and TRBJ2-1; D call uncertain. Trimming took 5 bases from V and 0 from J, leaving 11 bases between them. Germline V gene data show CDR1 as MGHRA and CDR2 as YSYEKL. The CDR3 is 15 residues long. CDR3 coding DNA: TGCGCCAGCAGCTTTCAGAGCGACTCCTACAATGAGCAGTTCTTC. The encoded protein is CASSFQSDSYNEQFF.

This rearrangement joins TRBV6-2 or TRBV6-3 to TRBJ2-1; TRBD2 might be the D (6 bases). This CDR3 spans 14 amino acids. From germline, CDR1 is MNHEY and CDR2 SVGEGT. V shed 2 bases and J shed 7 bases, with 12 bases lying between them. CDR3 DNA sequence: TGTGCCAGCAGTTACAACACTGGGAGGAATGAGCAGTTCTTC. Amino acid sequence: CASSYNTGRNEQFF.

The chain combines TRBV5-5 with TRBJ2-7; D is unclear. Germline V gene sequence: CDR1 SGHKS, CDR2 YYEKEE (reference sequence). The germline V and J ends were trimmed by 5 bases and 2 bases, with 14 bases remaining between them. The CDR3 is 14 residues long. The DNA of the CDR3 is TGTGCCAGCAGGGGCGTATATTTCCCCTACGAGCAGTACTTC. Protein: CASRGVYFPYEQYF. Supplemented by reference TRBV5-5 and TRBJ2-7, the full variable domain reads DAGVTQSPTHLIKTRGQQVTLRCSPISGHKSVSWYQQVLGQGPQFIFQYYEKEERGRGNFPDRFSARQFPNYSSELNVNALLLGDSALYLCASRGVYFPYEQYFGPGTRLTVT.

The chain recombines TRBV24-1 with TRBJ2-2; unclear D gene. CDR1 and CDR2 from the germline V gene are KGHDR and SFDVKD. V shed 5 bases and J shed 1 base, with 13 bases lying between them. The CDR3 covers 16 residues. DNA of the CDR3: TGTGCCACCAGTGCCCTTCGAGTCGGGAACACCGGGGAGCTGTTTTTT. It is translated as CATSALRVGNTGELFF.

The chain recombines TRBV28 with TRBJ2-5; D uncertain. Germline CDR1 MDHEN, CDR2 SYDVKM. The CDR3 is 15 amino acids. Trimming shortened V by 4 bases and J by 3 bases, and 15 bases separated the two germline ends. The CDR3 here is CASSSPPAGEETQYF. Here the CDR3 DNA reads TGTGCCAGCAGTTCCCCGCCGGCAGGCGAAGAGACCCAGTACTTC.

The V gene is TRBV3-1 (or the pseudogene TRBV3-2), the J gene TRBJ1-2; D unclear. CDR1 and CDR2 from the germline V gene are LGHDT and YNNKEL (reference sequence). This CDR3 has 14 residues. The V gene lost 1 base and the J gene lost 4 bases, with 10 bases spanning the gap. The DNA for the CDR3 is TGTGCCAGCAGCCAAGTAGGAGGGTTCTATGGCTACACCTTC. It specifies CASSQVGGFYGYTF.

This chain joins TRBV6-5 and TRBJ1-5; 7 bases line up with TRBD1. J lost 0 bases, V lost 6 bases, and 5 bases had no gene match. This CDR3 is built from 15 residues. Germline loops: CDR1 MNHEY, CDR2 SVGAGI. DNA for the CDR3: TGTGCCAGCAGGAAGACAGGGAATAGCAATCAGCCCCAGCATTTT. This sequence encodes CASRKTGNSNQPQHF.

The genes are TRBV7-9 and TRBJ2-5; 9 bases align to TRBD2. Germline V gene sequence: CDR1 SEHNR, CDR2 FQNEAQ (reference sequence). After removal of 6 bases from V and 5 bases from J, the junction contained 10 bases not matched to a gene. The CDR3 runs to 15 residues. The DNA of the CDR3 is TGTGCCAGCAGGAGACTTGGACTAGCGACGGAGACCCAGTACTTC. This encodes CASRRLGLATETQYF.

This chain joins TRBV6-2 or TRBV6-3 and TRBJ2-1; the D gene is possibly TRBD1 (5 bases). The CDR3 contains 15 residues. CDR1 and CDR2 (germline): MNHEY, SVGEGT. Trimming shortened V by 4 bases and J by 9 bases, and 19 bases separated the two germline ends. As DNA, the CDR3 is TGTGCCAGCAGTTCCACCCGGGCAGGGCATGGTGAGCAGTTCTTC. Its translation is CASSSTRAGHGEQFF.

The genes are TRBV28 and TRBJ1-3; 8 bases are shared with TRBD1. The germline gives CDR1 MDHEN, CDR2 SYDVKM. The CDR3 is made up of 14 amino acids. V trimming: 6 bases; J trimming: 4 bases; junction bases outside the gene matches: 5. CDR3 in amino acids: CASRRTGQGNTIYF. The CDR3 coding sequence is TGTGCCAGCAGGCGGACAGGGCAAGGAAACACCATATATTTT.

The CDR3 spells CASSFQGSPLHF. The CDR3 DNA follows: TGTGCCAGCAGTTTTCAGGGATCACCCCTCCACTTT. The chain recombines TRBV12-3 or TRBV12-4 with TRBJ1-6; possible D gene TRBD1, 5 bases. This CDR3 is built from 12 residues. V lost 3 bases and J 10 bases, leaving 7 bases between the germline ends.

The V gene is TRBV3-1 (or the pseudogene TRBV3-2), the J gene TRBJ1-2; 8 bases are shared with TRBD1. The length of the CDR3 is 16 residues. Trimming at V came to 0 bases and at J to 6 bases, leaving 9 bases not matched to a gene. Germline V CDR1 and CDR2: LGHDT, YNNKEL (reference sequence). CDR3 residues: CASSQDLGQGKDGYTF. The CDR3 bases are TGTGCCAGCAGCCAAGATCTTGGACAGGGTAAGGATGGCTACACCTTC.